The 32 T cell receptor beta chains given below trace back to one sample, sequenced in a study of cytomegalovirus exposure and HLA in healthy donors. Researchers ran the PCR with 60 Vbeta and 13 Jbeta primers. Generated by immunoSEQ multiplex PCR, the TCRdb table keeps only in-frame clones and is missing some. This sample has 150,000 to 200,000 clones, with about 80% found just once. Specimen: PBMCs. These receptors all stem from a woman in her twenties or thirties in good health and CMV-seropositive.

The chain is built from TRBV28 and TRBJ1-2; possible D gene TRBD1, 5 bases. The CDR3 spans 20 residues. V lost 4 bases and J lost 5, with 32 bases in between. The germline V gene encodes CDR1 MDHEN and CDR2 SYDVKM. The CDR3 loop is CASSSVAPRQFGGGHYGYTF. As DNA, the CDR3 is TGTGCCAGCAGTTCTGTCGCCCCCCGACAGTTCGGCGGTGGCCATTATGGCTACACCTTC.

The chain carries TRBV18 and TRBJ2-1, with 11 bases aligning to TRBD2. Trimming at V came to 5 bases and at J to 5 bases, leaving 5 bases not matched to a gene. This CDR3 is built from 15 residues. CDR1 is KGHSH and CDR2 is LQKENI in the germline V gene. The CDR3 bases are TGTGCCAGCTCAATACCGGGACTAGCGGACAATGAGCAGTTCTTC. Amino acid sequence: CASSIPGLADNEQFF.

CDR3 amino acids: CASSGSTAGELFF. CDR3 in DNA: TGTGCCAGCAGCGGCTCGACTGCCGGGGAGCTGTTTTTT. The V gene is TRBV9, the J gene TRBJ2-2; the D is unclear. V was shortened by 3 bases and J by 6 bases, with 9 bases between the two germline ends. CDR3 length: 13 residues. From germline, CDR1 is SGDLS and CDR2 YYNGEE.

The V call is TRBV19, the J call TRBJ2-7, with 7 bases fitting TRBD2. This CDR3 spans 14 amino acids. Germline-derived CDR1 and CDR2 are LNHDA and SQIVND (reference sequence). V lost 1 base to trimming and J lost 5 bases; unmatched junction nucleotides: 5. CDR3 protein: CASSIGAGIHEQYF. CDR3 DNA: TGTGCCAGTAGTATAGGAGCGGGAATCCACGAGCAGTACTTC.

The rearrangement joins TRBV6-6 to TRBJ2-1; 10 nucleotides align to TRBD1. Germline lookup yields CDR1 MNHNY and CDR2 SVGAGI (reference sequence). V lost 7 bases to trimming and J lost 9 bases; unmatched junction nucleotides: 6. The CDR3 has 13 amino acids. In DNA form, the CDR3 reads TGTGCCAGCACGGGACAGGGGCTGAGTGAGCAGTTCTTC. Its translation: CASTGQGLSEQFF.

The chain has TRBV11-3 and TRBJ2-7; 8 bases match TRBD2. Germline CDR1 SGHNT, CDR2 YENEEA. V was pared by 2 bases and J by 3 bases, with 9 bases of the junction left unmatched. This CDR3 has 16 residues. The CDR3 here is CASSLPTSGFYYEQYF. The CDR3 coding sequence is TGTGCCAGCAGCTTACCAACTAGCGGTTTTTACTACGAGCAGTACTTC.

Only one count was recorded for this clone. The chain combines TRBV5-1 with TRBJ2-7; 8 bases map to TRBD1. V lost 5 bases, J lost 3 bases, and 4 bases stayed unmatched. The CDR3 runs to 13 residues. The V gene's germline CDR1 is SGHRS and CDR2 YFSETQ. In nucleotides, the CDR3 is TGCGCCAGCAGGCCAGGGGGCGGCTACGAGCAGTACTTC. This codes for CASRPGGGYEQYF.

J is TRBJ2-5 and V is TRBV30; perhaps TRBD1 as D (6 bases). This CDR3 has 13 residues. CDR1 and CDR2 (germline): GTSNPN, SVGIG (reference sequence). V shed 5 bases and J shed 4 bases, with 14 bases lying between them. CDR3 coding DNA: TGTGCCTGGGGGCACAGGGTCCGAGAGACCCAGTACTTC. Protein sequence: CAWGHRVRETQYF.

J is TRBJ2-5 and V is TRBV7-2; 9 bases map to TRBD2. Germline V gene lookup returns CDR1 SGHTA and CDR2 FQGNSA. The CDR3 covers 17 residues. The ends lost 5 bases at V and 4 bases at J; junction bases unmatched: 14. CDR3 protein: CASSPKVRGGAPETQYF. CDR3 DNA sequence: TGTGCCAGCAGCCCCAAGGTGCGCGGGGGGGCCCCAGAGACCCAGTACTTC. Variable domain in full (rest from reference TRBV7-2 and TRBJ2-5): GAGVSQSPSNKVTEKGKDVELRCDPISGHTALYWYRQSLGQGLEFLIYFQGNSAPDKSGLPSDRFSAERTGGSVSTLTIQRTQQEDSAVYLCASSPKVRGGAPETQYFGPGTRLLVL.

This chain connects TRBV6-1 to TRBJ1-1; no definite D call. The CDR3 is 11 residues long. V was pared by 2 bases and J by 14 bases, with 12 bases between. In germline, CDR1 is MNHNS, CDR2 SASEGT. The CDR3 spells CASSETNICFF. The CDR3 DNA reads as TGTGCCAGCAGTGAAACTAACATATGCTTCTTT.

The rearrangement uses TRBV30 and TRBJ2-7, with 10 bases that match TRBD1. With 0 bases clipped from V and 4 bases from J, the junction kept 12 bases outside the gene matches. The CDR3 consists of 17 residues. Looked up from germline, CDR1 is GTSNPN and CDR2 is SVGIG (reference sequence). The CDR3 bases are TGTGCCTGGAGTGTACGGGGGGGGACAGGGGAAGGGTACGAGCAGTACTTC. It is translated as CAWSVRGGTGEGYEQYF.

This clone turned up a few times. The chain is built from TRBV4-2 and TRBJ2-3; 8 nucleotides line up with TRBD2. The V gene end was trimmed by 2 bases and the J gene end by 2 bases; junction bases not matched to a gene: 6. The CDR3 totals 16 residues. From germline, CDR1 is LGHNA and CDR2 YNFKEQ. CDR3 region: CASSQSGGPDTDTQYF. DNA of the CDR3: TGTGCCAGCAGCCAATCGGGAGGGCCCGACACAGATACGCAGTATTTT.

The chain links TRBV23-1 to TRBJ1-2, with a tentative D call TRBD1 (5 bases). TRBV23-1 has ORF status, its function being uncertain. Deletions cut 3 bases from V and 4 bases from J, with 21 bases between. This CDR3 spans 17 amino acids. The CDR3 here is CASSHPGTKEKCYGYTF. CDR3 coding DNA: TGCGCCAGCAGTCACCCCGGGACTAAAGAGAAATGCTATGGCTACACCTTC.

The chain links TRBV4-1 to TRBJ2-3; D is ambiguous. Germline CDR1 and CDR2: MGHRA and YSYEKL. The CDR3 runs 14 residues. V lost 1 base, J lost 2 bases, and 7 bases lay in between. DNA of the CDR3: TGCGCCAGCAGCCAAGTTTCACTCACAGATACGCAGTATTTT. This translates into CASSQVSLTDTQYF.

Note on this clone: The junction shows a germline mismatch at one end, possibly a read error. The V gene is TRBV14, the J gene TRBJ1-6, with TRBD1 matching over 9 bases. CDR1 and CDR2 from the germline V gene are SGHDN and FVKESK. The CDR3 contains 13 residues. The CDR3 sequence is CASSQDPRTGVMF. In nucleotides, the CDR3 is TGTGCCAGCAGCCAAGATCCTCGGACAGGGGTAATGTTT.

The chain recombines TRBV4-1 with TRBJ2-2, with 12 nucleotides matching TRBD2. Unmatched junction bases numbered 4, after V lost 1 base and J lost 7 bases. Germline CDR1 is MGHRA and CDR2 is YSYEKL. This CDR3 comprises 16 residues. Here the CDR3 reads CASSQATSGGDGELFF. DNA of the CDR3: TGCGCCAGCAGCCAAGCGACTAGCGGGGGTGACGGGGAGCTGTTTTTT.

The chain couples TRBV29-1 to TRBJ2-1; a possible D gene is TRBD1 (6 bases). Between the trimmed V and J ends, which lost 3 bases and 1 base, there was a span of 25 bases. This CDR3 contains 19 residues. Germline values: CDR1 SQVTM, CDR2 ANQGSEA. Written as DNA, the CDR3 is TGCAGCGTTGAGCCCAGGGGCCGGGGTCGAGCAAGGTCCTACAATGAGCAGTTCTTC. Translating it yields CSVEPRGRGRARSYNEQFF.

The chain combines TRBV11-3 with TRBJ2-7; a possible D gene is TRBD1 (6 bases). This CDR3 is 14 amino acids long. Trimming pared 5 bases from V and 5 bases from J, leaving 16 bases between. Germline assignment: CDR1 SGHNT and CDR2 YENEEA. The CDR3: CASSRRQATDEQYF. The CDR3 coding sequence is TGTGCCAGCAGCCGCAGACAGGCGACAGACGAGCAGTACTTC. Complete variable domain (other parts from reference TRBV11-3 and TRBJ2-7): EAGVVQSPRYKIIEKKQPVAFWCNPISGHNTLYWYLQNLGQGPELLIRYENEEAVDDSQLPKDRFSAERLKGVDSTLKIQPAELGDSAVYLCASSRRQATDEQYFGPGTRLTVT.

V usage is TRBV7-9 and J usage is TRBJ2-4; TRBD1 agrees at 8 bases. The ends lost 4 bases at V and 4 bases at J; junction bases unmatched: 9. Germline values: CDR1 SEHNR, CDR2 FQNEAQ (reference sequence). This CDR3 is built from 16 residues. CDR3 sequence reads: CASSSPPTGAKNIQYF. As DNA, the CDR3 is TGTGCCAGCAGCTCCCCCCCGACAGGGGCGAAAAACATTCAGTACTTC.

The V gene is TRBV29-1, the J gene TRBJ2-7; no reliable D call. CDR3 length: 12 residues. V was clipped by 4 bases and J by 1 base, with 8 bases between them. Germline assignment: CDR1 SQVTM and CDR2 ANQGSEA. Here the CDR3 reads CSVVSISYEQYF. CDR3 DNA: TGCAGCGTTGTTTCCATTTCCTACGAGCAGTACTTC.

The J gene is TRBJ2-2, the V gene TRBV9; TRBD2 matches 7 bases. With 0 bases clipped from V and 4 bases from J, the junction kept 6 bases outside the gene matches. This CDR3 has 16 residues. Germline V gene lookup returns CDR1 SGDLS and CDR2 YYNGEE. CDR3 nucleotides: TGTGCCAGCAGCGTAGATGCGGGGGAGAGCACCGGGGAGCTGTTTTTT. Protein sequence: CASSVDAGESTGELFF.

The chain uses TRBV9 and TRBJ2-1; 9 bases line up with TRBD2. The CDR3 runs to 13 residues. J gave up 8 bases and V 2 bases, and 2 bases lay outside the gene matches. In germline, CDR1 is SGDLS, CDR2 YYNGEE. CDR3 sequence reads: CASSVGTSHEQFF. CDR3 DNA sequence: TGTGCCAGCAGCGTCGGGACTAGCCATGAGCAGTTCTTC. Full variable domain (outside the CDR3, taken from reference TRBV9 and TRBJ2-1): DSGVTQTPKHLITATGQRVTLRCSPRSGDLSVYWYQQSLDQGLQFLIQYYNGEERAKGNILERFSAQQFPDLHSELNLSSLELGDSALYFCASSVGTSHEQFFGPGTRLTVL.

There are a few counts of this clone. The chain is built from TRBV6-7 and TRBJ1-4; 9 bases agree with TRBD1. TRBV6-7 is reported as an ORF; its role is uncertain. This CDR3 region has 15 residues. The junction had 10 bases not matched to a gene; V was cut back by 6 bases and J by 8 bases. The CDR3 loop reads CASRKDRGLEEKLFF. For the CDR3, the DNA is TGTGCCAGCAGAAAAGACAGGGGGTTAGAGGAAAAACTGTTTTTT.

The chain links TRBV29-1 to TRBJ2-5; D perhaps matches TRBD2 (6 bases). Trimming left V 3 bases short and J 2 bases short, with 10 bases between. Germline CDR1 SQVTM, CDR2 ANQGSEA. The CDR3 length is 13 residues. The DNA of the CDR3 is TGCAGCGTTGATTTTGGGGGGCAAGAGACCCAGTACTTC. Translating gives CSVDFGGQETQYF.

Remarks on this clone: Other DNA sequences in the sample encode the same CDR3. The chain links TRBV19 to TRBJ2-3; tentatively, D is TRBD2 (6 bases). CDR3 length equals 16 residues. Per the germline V gene, CDR1 is LNHDA and CDR2 is SQIVND (reference sequence). The V end was cut by 3 bases, the J end by 0 bases, with 13 bases between. CDR3 residues: CASSILAGGSTDTQYF. The DNA for the CDR3 is TGTGCCAGTAGTATTCTCGCCGGGGGAAGCACAGATACGCAGTATTTT.

This clone appeared a single time. The chain is built from TRBV28 and TRBJ2-1, with 14 bases matching TRBD2. CDR3 length equals 17 residues. CDR1 is MDHEN and CDR2 is SYDVKM in the germline V gene. The V segment lost 6 bases and the J segment 0 bases; nucleotides outside the gene matches: 4. Written as DNA, the CDR3 is TGTGCCAGCAGATCGGGACTAGCGGGGGCCTCCTACAATGAGCAGTTCTTC. It codes for CASRSGLAGASYNEQFF.

The chain recombines TRBV5-1 with TRBJ2-5; the match to TRBD2 covers 8 bases. The ends lost 4 bases at V and 5 bases at J; junction bases unmatched: 7. Germline V gives CDR1 SGHRS, CDR2 YFSETQ. This CDR3 is 14 amino acids long. The CDR3 sequence is CASSLGGAWETQYF. The CDR3 region has the DNA TGCGCCAGCAGCCTCGGGGGGGCCTGGGAGACCCAGTACTTC.

This clone showed up just once. The CDR3 DNA follows: TGTGCCACGACTTTCGGGACAGGGGGCCACGAGCAGTACTTC. It is translated as CATTFGTGGHEQYF. The genes are TRBV28 and TRBJ2-7; 12 nucleotides agree with TRBD1. The CDR3 is 14 residues long. CDR1 is MDHEN and CDR2 is SYDVKM in the germline V gene. V gave up 10 bases and J gave up 5 bases; unmatched junction bases: 9.

The sample holds a few counts of this clone. V usage is TRBV5-4 and J usage is TRBJ2-5; tentatively, D is TRBD2 (7 bases). Trimming took off 3 bases at V and 5 bases at J, with 11 bases between the two ends. The CDR3 is 13 residues long. Germline CDR1 SGHNT, CDR2 YYREEE (reference sequence). CDR3 region: CASSSEGGETQYF. Written as DNA, the CDR3 is TGTGCCAGCAGCTCGGAGGGGGGGGAGACCCAGTACTTC.

The chain joins TRBV15 to TRBJ2-3; 10 bases fit TRBD2. The CDR3 is made up of 18 amino acids. The V and J ends lost 0 bases and 1 base, in that order; junction bases with no gene match: 7. CDR1 is LNHNV, CDR2 YYDKDF, per germline (reference sequence). Here the CDR3 reads CATSREKAGGVGTDTQYF. In DNA, the CDR3 is TGTGCCACCAGCAGAGAGAAAGCGGGGGGGGTTGGCACAGATACGCAGTATTTT.

This clone has only one observation. This chain links TRBV7-3 with TRBJ2-5; 13 positions agree with TRBD2. Germline-derived CDR1 and CDR2 are SGHTA and FQGTGA. The trim removed 5 bases at V and 4 bases at J, leaving 7 bases unmatched. The CDR3 is made up of 16 amino acids. CDR3 nucleotides: TGTGCCAGCAGCCCGCTACTAGCGGGGGGGCGAGAGACCCAGTACTTC. It specifies CASSPLLAGGRETQYF.

This chain joins TRBV10-2 and TRBJ1-2; D is undetermined. CDR1 and CDR2 from the germline V gene are WSHSY and SAAADI. The ends were cut back, 8 bases at V and 1 base at J, with 8 bases in the middle. There are 12 residues in the CDR3. The CDR3 here is CASWRNNYGYTF. CDR3 bases: TGCGCCAGCTGGCGGAATAACTATGGCTACACCTTC.